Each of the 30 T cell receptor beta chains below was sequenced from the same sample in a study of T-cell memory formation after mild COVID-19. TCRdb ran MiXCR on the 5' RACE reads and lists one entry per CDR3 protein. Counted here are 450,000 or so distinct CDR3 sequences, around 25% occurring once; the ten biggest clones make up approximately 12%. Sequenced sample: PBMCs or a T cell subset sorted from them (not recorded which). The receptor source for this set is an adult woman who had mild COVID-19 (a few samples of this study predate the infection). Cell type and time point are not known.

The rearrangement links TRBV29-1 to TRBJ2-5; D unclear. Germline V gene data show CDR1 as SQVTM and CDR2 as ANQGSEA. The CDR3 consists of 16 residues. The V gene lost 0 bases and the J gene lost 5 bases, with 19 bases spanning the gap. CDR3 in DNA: TGCAGCGTTGAAGATCGAAGAGGCCGACCCGGGGAGACCCAGTACTTC. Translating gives CSVEDRRGRPGETQYF.

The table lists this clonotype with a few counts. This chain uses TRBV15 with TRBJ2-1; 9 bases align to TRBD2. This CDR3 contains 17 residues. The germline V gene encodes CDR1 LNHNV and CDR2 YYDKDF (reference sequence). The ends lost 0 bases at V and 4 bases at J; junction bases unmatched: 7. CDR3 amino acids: CATSRDVIAGVYNEQFF. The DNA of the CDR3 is TGTGCCACCAGCAGAGATGTAATAGCGGGGGTTTACAATGAGCAGTTCTTC.

CDR3 amino acids: CASSQSTVTEAFF. DNA of the CDR3: TGTGCCAGCAGTCAAAGCACGGTTACTGAAGCTTTCTTT. The chain is built from TRBV6-5 and TRBJ1-1; D call uncertain. Germline CDR1 reads MNHEY; CDR2 reads SVGAGI. The CDR3 loop spans 13 amino acids. V was cut by 5 bases and J by 5 bases, with 12 bases left in between.

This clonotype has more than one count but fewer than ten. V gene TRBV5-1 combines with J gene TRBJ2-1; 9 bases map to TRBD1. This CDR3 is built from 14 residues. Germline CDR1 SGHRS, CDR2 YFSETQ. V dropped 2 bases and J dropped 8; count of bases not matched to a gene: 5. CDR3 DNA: TGCGCCAGCAGCTTAGGGACAGGGAGAGATGAGCAGTTCTTC. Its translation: CASSLGTGRDEQFF.

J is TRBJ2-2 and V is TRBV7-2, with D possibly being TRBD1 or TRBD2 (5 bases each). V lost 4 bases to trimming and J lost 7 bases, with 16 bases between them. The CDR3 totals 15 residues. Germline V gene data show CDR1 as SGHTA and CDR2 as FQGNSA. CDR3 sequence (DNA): TGTGCCAGCAGCTGGTCACGGGGCCGGCACGGGGAGCTGTTTTTT. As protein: CASSWSRGRHGELFF.

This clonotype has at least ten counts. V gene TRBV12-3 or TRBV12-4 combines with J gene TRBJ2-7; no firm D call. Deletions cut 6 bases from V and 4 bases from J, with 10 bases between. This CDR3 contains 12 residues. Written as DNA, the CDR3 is TGTGCCAGCAGCCTTAGCCGGTACGAGCAGTACTTC. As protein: CASSLSRYEQYF.

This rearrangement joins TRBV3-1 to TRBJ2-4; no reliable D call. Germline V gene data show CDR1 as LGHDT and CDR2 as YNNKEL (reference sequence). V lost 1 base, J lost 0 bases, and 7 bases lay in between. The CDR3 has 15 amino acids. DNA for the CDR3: TGTGCCAGCAGCCAAGGGCCGCTAGCCAAAAACATTCAGTACTTC. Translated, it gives CASSQGPLAKNIQYF.

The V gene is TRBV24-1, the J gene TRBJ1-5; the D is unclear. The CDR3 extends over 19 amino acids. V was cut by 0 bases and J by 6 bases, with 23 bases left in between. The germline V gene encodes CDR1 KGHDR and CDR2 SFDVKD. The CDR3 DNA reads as TGTGCCACCAGTGATTTGGGAGTCGGGCAGAAGTTTCGAAGTCAGCCCCAGCATTTT. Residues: CATSDLGVGQKFRSQPQHF.

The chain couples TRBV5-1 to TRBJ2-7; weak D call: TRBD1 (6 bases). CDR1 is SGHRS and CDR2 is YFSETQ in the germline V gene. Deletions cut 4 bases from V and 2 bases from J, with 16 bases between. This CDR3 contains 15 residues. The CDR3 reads CASSPSLDSPYEQYF. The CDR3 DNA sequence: TGCGCCAGCAGCCCCTCTTTGGACAGTCCCTACGAGCAGTACTTC.

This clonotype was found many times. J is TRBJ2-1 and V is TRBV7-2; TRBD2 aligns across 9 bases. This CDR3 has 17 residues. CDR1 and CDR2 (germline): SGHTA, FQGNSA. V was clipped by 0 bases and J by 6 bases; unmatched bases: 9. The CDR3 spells CASSLAPSGTSLNEQFF. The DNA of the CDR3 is TGTGCCAGCAGCTTAGCCCCTTCCGGGACTAGCCTCAATGAGCAGTTCTTC.

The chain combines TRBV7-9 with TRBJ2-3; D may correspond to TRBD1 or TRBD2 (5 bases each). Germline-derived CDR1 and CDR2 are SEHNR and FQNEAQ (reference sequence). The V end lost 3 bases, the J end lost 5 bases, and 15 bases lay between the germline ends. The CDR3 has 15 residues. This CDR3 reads CASSLALRGLDTQYF. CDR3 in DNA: TGTGCCAGCAGCTTGGCCCTCCGGGGCCTAGATACGCAGTATTTT.

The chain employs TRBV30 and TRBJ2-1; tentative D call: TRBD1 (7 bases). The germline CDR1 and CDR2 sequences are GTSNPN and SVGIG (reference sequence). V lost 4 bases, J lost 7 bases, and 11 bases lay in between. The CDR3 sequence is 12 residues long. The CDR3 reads CAWTTGRNEQFF. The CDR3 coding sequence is TGTGCCTGGACGACAGGGAGGAATGAGCAGTTCTTC.

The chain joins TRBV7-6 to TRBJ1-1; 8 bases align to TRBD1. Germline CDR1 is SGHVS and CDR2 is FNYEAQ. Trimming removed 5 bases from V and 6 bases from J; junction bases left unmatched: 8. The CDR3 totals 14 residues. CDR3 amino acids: CASSRTGSGAEAFF. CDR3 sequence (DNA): TGTGCCAGCAGCCGGACAGGGTCAGGAGCTGAAGCTTTCTTT.

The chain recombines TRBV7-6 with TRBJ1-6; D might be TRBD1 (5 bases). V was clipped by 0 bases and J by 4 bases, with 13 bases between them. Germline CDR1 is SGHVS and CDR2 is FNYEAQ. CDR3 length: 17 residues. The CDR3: CASSLAALTEYNSPLHF. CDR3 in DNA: TGTGCCAGCAGCTTAGCTGCCCTGACAGAGTATAATTCACCCCTCCACTTT.

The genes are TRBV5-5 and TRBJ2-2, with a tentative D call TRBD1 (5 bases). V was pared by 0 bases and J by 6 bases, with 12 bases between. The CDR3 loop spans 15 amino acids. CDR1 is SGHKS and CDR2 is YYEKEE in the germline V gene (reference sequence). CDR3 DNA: TGTGCCAGCAGCTTGGAAGGGGCGATCGCCGGGGAGCTGTTTTTT. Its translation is CASSLEGAIAGELFF.

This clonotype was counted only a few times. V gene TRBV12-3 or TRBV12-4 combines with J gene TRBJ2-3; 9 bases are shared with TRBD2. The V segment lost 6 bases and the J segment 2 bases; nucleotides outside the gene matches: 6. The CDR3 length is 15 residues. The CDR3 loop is CASRESGGHTDTQYF. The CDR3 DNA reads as TGTGCCAGCAGAGAGAGCGGGGGGCACACAGATACGCAGTATTTT.

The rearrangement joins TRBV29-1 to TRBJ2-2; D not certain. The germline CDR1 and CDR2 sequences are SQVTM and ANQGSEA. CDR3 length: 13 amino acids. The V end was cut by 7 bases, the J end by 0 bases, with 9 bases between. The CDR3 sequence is CSATGPNTGELFF. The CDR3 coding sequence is TGCAGCGCGACTGGACCGAACACCGGGGAGCTGTTTTTT.

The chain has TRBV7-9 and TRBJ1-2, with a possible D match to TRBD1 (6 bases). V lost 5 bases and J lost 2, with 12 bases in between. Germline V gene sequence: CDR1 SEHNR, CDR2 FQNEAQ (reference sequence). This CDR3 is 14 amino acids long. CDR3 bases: TGTGCCAGCAGCCCCGGGGGCTCCAACTATGGCTACACCTTC. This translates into CASSPGGSNYGYTF.

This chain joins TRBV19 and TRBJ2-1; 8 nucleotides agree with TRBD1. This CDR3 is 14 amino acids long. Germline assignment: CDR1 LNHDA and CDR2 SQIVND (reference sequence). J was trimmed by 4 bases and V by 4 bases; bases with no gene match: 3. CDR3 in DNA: TGTGCCAGTAGTACAGGGGGCTATTACAATGAGCAGTTCTTC. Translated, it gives CASSTGGYYNEQFF. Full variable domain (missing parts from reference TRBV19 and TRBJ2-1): DGGITQSPKYLFRKEGQNVTLSCEQNLNHDAMYWYRQDPGQGLRLIYYSQIVNDFQKGDIAEGYSVSREKKESFPLTVTSAQKNPTAFYLCASSTGGYYNEQFFGPGTRLTVL.

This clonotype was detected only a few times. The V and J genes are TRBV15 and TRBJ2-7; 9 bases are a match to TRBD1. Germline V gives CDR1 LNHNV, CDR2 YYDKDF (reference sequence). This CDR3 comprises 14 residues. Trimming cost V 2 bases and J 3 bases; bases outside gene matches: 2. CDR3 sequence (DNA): TGTGCCACCAGCAGACCGGGACAGGGCTACGAGCAGTACTTC. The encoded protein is CATSRPGQGYEQYF.

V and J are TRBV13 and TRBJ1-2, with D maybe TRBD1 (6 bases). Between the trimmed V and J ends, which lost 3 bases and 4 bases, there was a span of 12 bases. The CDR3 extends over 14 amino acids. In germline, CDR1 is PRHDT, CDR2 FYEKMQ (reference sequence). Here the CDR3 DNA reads TGTGCCAGCAGCTTGGCAGGGGTCGTCTATGGCTACACCTTC. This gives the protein CASSLAGVVYGYTF.

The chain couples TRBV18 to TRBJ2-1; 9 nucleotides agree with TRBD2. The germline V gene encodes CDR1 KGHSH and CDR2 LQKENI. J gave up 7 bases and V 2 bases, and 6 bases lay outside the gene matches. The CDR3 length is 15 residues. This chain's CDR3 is CASSPRTSEGNEQFF. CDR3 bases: TGTGCCAGCTCACCAAGGACTAGCGAGGGGAATGAGCAGTTCTTC.

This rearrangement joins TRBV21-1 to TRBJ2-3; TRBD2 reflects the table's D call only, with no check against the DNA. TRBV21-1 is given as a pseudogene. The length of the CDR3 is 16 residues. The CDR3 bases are TGTGCCAGCAGCACGTTACGGGATGGCCACGTTGATACGCAGTATTTT. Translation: CASSTLRDGHVDTQYF.

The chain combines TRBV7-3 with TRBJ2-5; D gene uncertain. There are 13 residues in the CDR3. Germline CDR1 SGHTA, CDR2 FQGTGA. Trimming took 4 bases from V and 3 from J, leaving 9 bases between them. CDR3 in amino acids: CASSSGREETQYF. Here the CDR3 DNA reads TGTGCCAGCAGCTCGGGCCGGGAAGAGACCCAGTACTTC.

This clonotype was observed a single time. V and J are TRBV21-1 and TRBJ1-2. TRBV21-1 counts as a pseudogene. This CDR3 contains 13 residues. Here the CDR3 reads CASSKGPNYGYTF. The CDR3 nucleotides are TGTGCCAGCAGCAAAGGCCCTAACTATGGCTACACCTTC.

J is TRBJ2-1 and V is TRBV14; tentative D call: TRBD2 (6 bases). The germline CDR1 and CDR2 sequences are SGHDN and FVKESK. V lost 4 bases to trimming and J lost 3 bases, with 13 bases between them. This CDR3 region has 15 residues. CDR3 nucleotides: TGTGCCAGCAGCCGAGGCGCGGGGTACTACAATGAGCAGTTCTTC. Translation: CASSRGAGYYNEQFF.

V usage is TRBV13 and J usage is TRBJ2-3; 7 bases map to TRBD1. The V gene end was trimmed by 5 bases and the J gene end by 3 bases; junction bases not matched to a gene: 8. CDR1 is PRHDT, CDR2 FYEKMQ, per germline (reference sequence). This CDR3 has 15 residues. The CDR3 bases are TGTGCCAGCAGCCCGCGACAGGGTTTAACAGATACGCAGTATTTT. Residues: CASSPRQGLTDTQYF.

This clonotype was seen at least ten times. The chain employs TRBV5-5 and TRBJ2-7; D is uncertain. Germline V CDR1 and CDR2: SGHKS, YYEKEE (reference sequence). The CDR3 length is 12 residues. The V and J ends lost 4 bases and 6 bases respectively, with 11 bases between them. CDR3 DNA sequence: TGTGCCAGCAGCCCTTTGGCTGGCGAGCAGTACTTC. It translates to CASSPLAGEQYF.

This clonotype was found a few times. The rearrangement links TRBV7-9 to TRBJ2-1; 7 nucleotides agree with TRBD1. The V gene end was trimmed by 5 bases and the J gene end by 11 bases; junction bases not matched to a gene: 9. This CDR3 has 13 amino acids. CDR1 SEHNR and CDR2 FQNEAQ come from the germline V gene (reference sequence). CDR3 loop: CASSRTGYPKQFF. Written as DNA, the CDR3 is TGTGCCAGCAGCCGGACAGGTTATCCAAAGCAGTTCTTC.

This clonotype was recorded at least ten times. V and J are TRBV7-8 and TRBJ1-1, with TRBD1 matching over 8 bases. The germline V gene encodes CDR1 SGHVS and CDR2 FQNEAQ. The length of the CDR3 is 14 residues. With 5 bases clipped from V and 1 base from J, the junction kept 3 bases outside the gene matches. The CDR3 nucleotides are TGTGCCAGCAGCCGAGGACAGGGGAACACTGAAGCTTTCTTT. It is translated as CASSRGQGNTEAFF.